Here is one TCR beta chain with its context. Some clones are missing from TCRdb's copy, which holds only in-frame ones; the method was immunoSEQ multiplex PCR. The sample has about 160,000 clones, around four fifths seen once. This sample was taken from a study of blood T cell repertoires in COVID-19. Study-level background: Sites in the United States, Italy and Spain provided acute and convalescent COVID-19 samples. PBMCs, B-cell-depleted T cells, or T cells provided the cDNA or gDNA that made up the material.

Trimming cost V 0 bases and J 3 bases, with 7 bases left between them. The length of the CDR3 is 13 residues. CDR1 and CDR2 from the germline V gene are SGHNT and YYREEE (reference sequence). Sequencing was done on a sample of peripheral blood. J is TRBJ2-7 and V is TRBV5-4, with D possibly matching TRBD2 (6 bases). This receptor was taken from a woman of 80 years or more with acute or convalescent COVID-19. Here the CDR3 DNA reads TGTGCCAGCAGCTTGGAGCGGGTCTACGAGCAGTACTTC. As protein: CASSLERVYEQYF.